This entry is about one T cell receptor beta chain. The data originate from a study of blood T cell repertoires in COVID-19. At the level of the study: Samples taken during acute and convalescent COVID-19 were collected in the United States, Italy and Spain.

Libraries were prepared by immunoSEQ multiplex PCR; TCRdb keeps only in-frame clonotypes and omits some of them. The sample gives approximately 38,000 clones, 70% to 85% of which show up once; nearly 25% is in the top ten. J gave up 2 bases and V 6 bases, and 9 bases lay outside the gene matches. Germline values: CDR1 MNHEY, CDR2 SVGAGI. The CDR3 sequence is 15 residues long. Specimen: peripheral blood. The source is a human donor with acute or convalescent COVID-19. The donor label of this sample is uncertain. The chain has TRBV6-5 and TRBJ1-2; 7 positions match TRBD1. The CDR3 spells CASRFNRGSNYGYTF. CDR3 DNA: TGTGCCAGCAGATTTAACAGGGGATCAAACTATGGCTACACCTTC.